This entry describes one TCR beta chain. Its antigen is not identified. This CDR3 is missing its conserved last phenylalanine or tryptophan, likely due to a read error. Amplification of TCR alpha and beta CDR3 regions from RNA used iRepertoire nested multiplex PCR. TCRdb reanalysed the multiplex PCR reads using MiXCR and keeps one entry per CDR3 protein. The table includes under 50,000 distinct CDR3 sequences, approximately 20% detected once. Deletions cut 6 bases from V and 9 bases from J, with 11 bases between. CDR3 length: 11 residues. The sample comes from a study of glioma-infiltrating T cells. Study results and limitations: Tissue-blood divergence was below expectation in non-neoplastic patients, above in gliomas.

This clonotype originated in a human donor with low-grade glioma or glioblastoma, undergoing nonglioma brain surgery, or in good health (not recorded which). Input material: glioma tissue, nonneoplastic brain tissue, or PBMCs (not recorded which). The genes are TRBV12-3 or TRBV12-4 and TRBJ1-2, with D unclear. The CDR3 DNA is TGTGCCAGCAGGGTTGGGTCCAGCTACACCCTC. Translating it yields CASRVGSSYTL.